Listed here are 15 T cell receptor beta chains from one sample, sequenced in a study of blood T cell repertoires in COVID-19. TCRdb's table, derived via immunoSEQ multiplex PCR, lists solely in-frame clones and lacks some. The sample contains approximately 440,000 clones, 90% of which appear only once. What was sequenced was PBMCs or T cells enriched from blood (not recorded which). The receptors stem from a man in his late teens or twenties who had recovered from COVID-19.

In its sample, this clone was seen a few times. The V call is TRBV2, the J call TRBJ1-1, with D unclear. The V gene lost 7 bases and the J gene lost 5 bases, with 20 bases spanning the gap. Germline lookup yields CDR1 SNHLY and CDR2 FYNNEI. The CDR3 consists of 15 residues. The DNA of the CDR3 is TGTGCCAGCATGGGAGACGGATCCTTTGGGACTGAAGCTTTCTTT. This gives the protein CASMGDGSFGTEAFF.

The chain combines TRBV7-9 with TRBJ1-5; 9 nucleotides agree with TRBD1. This CDR3 is 14 amino acids long. Looked up from germline, CDR1 is SEHNR and CDR2 is FQNEAQ (reference sequence). V shed 3 bases, J shed 7 bases, and the junction held 4 bases outside the gene matches. The DNA for the CDR3 is TGTGCCAGCAGCTTGACAGGGGGAAAGCAGCCCCAGCATTTT. This gives the protein CASSLTGGKQPQHF.

In nucleotides, the CDR3 is TGTGCCAGCAGCTCCCAGGGGAGGGATTCACCCCTCCACTTT. Residues: CASSSQGRDSPLHF. This chain joins TRBV2 and TRBJ1-6; the D gene is possibly TRBD1 (6 bases). V shed 6 bases and J shed 8 bases, with 14 bases lying between them. Looked up from germline, CDR1 is SNHLY and CDR2 is FYNNEI. This CDR3 region has 14 residues.

V is TRBV12-3 or TRBV12-4 and J is TRBJ1-4, with 8 bases identical to TRBD1. There are 13 residues in the CDR3. The V segment lost 5 bases and the J segment 8 bases; nucleotides outside the gene matches: 4. For the CDR3, the DNA is TGTGCCAGCAGTGTGGACAGGGCCGAAAAACTGTTTTTT. Translation gives CASSVDRAEKLFF.

CDR3 nucleotides: TGTGCCAGCAGCTCCTTTAGGGGACAGGGTGTTCGTGGCTACACCTTC. Translating it yields CASSSFRGQGVRGYTF. The V and J genes are TRBV7-9 and TRBJ1-2; TRBD1 aligns across 9 bases. The CDR3 loop spans 16 amino acids. Losses at the gene ends were 4 bases for V and 7 bases for J; bases not matched to a gene: 13. From germline, CDR1 is SEHNR and CDR2 FQNEAQ (reference sequence). The full variable domain, with the rest looked up from reference TRBV7-9 and TRBJ1-2, is DTGVSQNPRHKITKRGQNVTFRCDPISEHNRLYWYRQTLGQGPEFLTYFQNEAQLEKSRLLSDRFSAERPKGSFSTLEIQRTEQGDSAMYLCASSSFRGQGVRGYTFGSGTRLTVV.

As regards this clone: Germline and junction disagree at one end, which may indicate a read error. This sequence joins TRBV27 and TRBJ1-4; D is unresolved. The length of the CDR3 is 15 residues. In germline, CDR1 is MNHEY, CDR2 SMNVEV (reference sequence). Here the CDR3 DNA reads TGTGCCAGCAGTCGAACCCAATTCAAAAATGAGAAACTGTTTTTT. Protein sequence: CASSRTQFKNEKLFF.

A note on this clone: The junction and the germline gene differ at one end; a read error may be behind it. The CDR3 sequence is CASSLDRGQYPAIF. Here the CDR3 DNA reads TGTGCCAGCAGCTTAGACAGGGGACAATATCCCGCCATCTTT. The chain has TRBV11-2 and TRBJ1-1; TRBD1 might be the D (6 bases). The V gene's germline CDR1 is SGHAT and CDR2 FQNNGV. The CDR3 totals 14 residues.

The chain uses TRBV28 and TRBJ1-6; 7 bases agree with TRBD1. V dropped 5 bases and J dropped 11; count of bases not matched to a gene: 9. The CDR3 runs 14 residues. Germline CDR1 is MDHEN and CDR2 is SYDVKM. DNA of the CDR3: TGTGCCAGCAGTACGCGACAGGGCGATCCACCCCTCCACTTT. Translation: CASSTRQGDPPLHF. The whole variable domain, filled in from reference TRBV28 and TRBJ1-6, reads DVKVTQSSRYLVKRTGEKVFLECVQDMDHENMFWYRQDPGLGLRLIYFSYDVKMKEKGDIPEGYSVSREKKERFSLILESASTNQTSMYLCASSTRQGDPPLHFGNGTRLTVT.

V usage is TRBV19 and J usage is TRBJ2-2; 9 bases match TRBD1. Unmatched junction bases numbered 5, after V lost 5 bases and J lost 1 base. The CDR3 spans 16 residues. The germline gives CDR1 LNHDA, CDR2 SQIVND (reference sequence). The CDR3 DNA sequence: TGTGCCAGTAGTCCCCGGACAGGGGTGAACACCGGGGAGCTGTTTTTT. It specifies CASSPRTGVNTGELFF.

The chain is built from TRBV3-1 (or the pseudogene TRBV3-2) and TRBJ2-2; 9 bases align to TRBD1. Germline assignment: CDR1 LGHDT and CDR2 YNNKEL (reference sequence). The CDR3 length is 15 residues. The V segment lost 5 bases and the J segment 5 bases; nucleotides outside the gene matches: 6. The CDR3 reads CASSADRGRTGELFF. CDR3 in DNA: TGTGCCAGCAGCGCGGACAGGGGTAGAACCGGGGAGCTGTTTTTT.

The J gene is TRBJ2-3, the V gene TRBV28; the D gene is possibly TRBD1 (6 bases). Germline loops: CDR1 MDHEN, CDR2 SYDVKM. This CDR3 contains 12 residues. V lost 3 bases to trimming and J lost 6 bases, with 7 bases between them. The CDR3 loop is CASSFTGDTQYF. The CDR3 region has the DNA TGTGCCAGCAGTTTTACAGGGGATACGCAGTATTTT.

The V call is TRBV5-4, the J call TRBJ2-3; 9 bases fit TRBD2. In germline, CDR1 is SGHNT, CDR2 YYREEE (reference sequence). The V and J ends lost 1 base and 5 bases, in that order; junction bases with no gene match: 8. The CDR3 is 16 residues long. For the CDR3, the DNA is TGTGCCAGCAGCTTGCGGTTAGCGGGGGCGATAGATACGCAGTATTTT. Protein sequence: CASSLRLAGAIDTQYF.

The chain recombines TRBV30 with TRBJ2-7; the match to TRBD2 covers 7 bases. Unmatched junction bases numbered 10, after V lost 6 bases and J lost 2 bases. The CDR3 has 14 amino acids. Germline V CDR1 and CDR2: GTSNPN, SVGIG (reference sequence). CDR3 in DNA: TGTGCCTGTTCTCGGGTAGCGGGTGCCTACGAGCAGTACTTC. The encoded protein is CACSRVAGAYEQYF.

This clone is a singleton in its sample. The rearrangement links TRBV19 to TRBJ2-5; D gene uncertain. The V and J ends lost 1 base and 4 bases respectively, with 19 bases between them. Germline V gene lookup returns CDR1 LNHDA and CDR2 SQIVND (reference sequence). The CDR3 spans 17 residues. The CDR3 loop is CASSIGGGSYLRETQYF. CDR3 nucleotide sequence: TGTGCCAGTAGTATAGGTGGCGGTAGCTACCTCCGAGAGACCCAGTACTTC.

The chain uses TRBV28 and TRBJ2-3; 8 nucleotides align to TRBD2. V was clipped by 6 bases and J by 1 base; unmatched bases: 9. CDR3 length: 16 residues. The germline V gene encodes CDR1 MDHEN and CDR2 SYDVKM. CDR3 sequence reads: CASRPLSGKRTDTQYF. DNA for the CDR3: TGTGCCAGCAGACCCCTTAGCGGGAAACGCACAGATACGCAGTATTTT.